The following is a TCR beta chain sequence with its context. The entry originates in a study of control samples from healthy donors and cancer patients. Here immunoSEQ multiplex PCR was the method, and the copy in TCRdb shows in-frame clones only, minus some. The repertoire holds tens of thousands of clones, with over 85% as singletons. Germline V gives CDR1 SGHDT, CDR2 YYEEEE. Between the trimmed V and J ends, which lost 2 bases and 1 base, there was a span of 10 bases. This CDR3 has 15 residues. The clonotype originates from a woman between 35 and 50 years old with lung cancer. The chain joins TRBV5-6 to TRBJ2-1; D possibly corresponds to TRBD1 (5 bases). The sequencing sample was made of PBMCs. In DNA form, the CDR3 reads TGTGCCAGCAGCTTCAAGGGGCAATCCTACAATGAGCAGTTCTTC. Translation gives CASSFKGQSYNEQFF.